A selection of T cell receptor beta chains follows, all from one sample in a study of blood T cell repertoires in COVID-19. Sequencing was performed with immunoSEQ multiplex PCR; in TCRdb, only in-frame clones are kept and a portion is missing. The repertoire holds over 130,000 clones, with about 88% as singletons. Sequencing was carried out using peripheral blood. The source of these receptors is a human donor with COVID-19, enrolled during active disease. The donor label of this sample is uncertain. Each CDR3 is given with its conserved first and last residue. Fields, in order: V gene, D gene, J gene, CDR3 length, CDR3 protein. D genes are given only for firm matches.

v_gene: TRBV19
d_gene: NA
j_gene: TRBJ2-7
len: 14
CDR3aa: CASSIYSGSYEQYF

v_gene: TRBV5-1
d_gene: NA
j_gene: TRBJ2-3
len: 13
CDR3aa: CASSLAVRDTQYF

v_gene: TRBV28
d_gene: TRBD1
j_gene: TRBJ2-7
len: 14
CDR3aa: CASRRTGGAYEQYF

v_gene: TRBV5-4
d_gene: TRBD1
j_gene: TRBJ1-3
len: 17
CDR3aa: CASSAGQGGYSGNTIYF

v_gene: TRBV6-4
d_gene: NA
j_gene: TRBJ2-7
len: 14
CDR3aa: CASSAEADSYEQYF

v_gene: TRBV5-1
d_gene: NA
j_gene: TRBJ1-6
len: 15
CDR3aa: CASSTQGPYNSPLHF

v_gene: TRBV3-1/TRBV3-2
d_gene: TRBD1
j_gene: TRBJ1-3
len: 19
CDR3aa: CASSSISTGMGSPGNTIYF

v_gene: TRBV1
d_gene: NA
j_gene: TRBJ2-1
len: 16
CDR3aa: CTSSHPGLGTYNEQFF

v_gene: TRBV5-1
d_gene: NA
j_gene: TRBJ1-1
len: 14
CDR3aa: CASSLDGGGTEAFF

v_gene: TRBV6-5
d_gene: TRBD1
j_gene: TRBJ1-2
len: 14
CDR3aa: CASSYQGADYGYTF

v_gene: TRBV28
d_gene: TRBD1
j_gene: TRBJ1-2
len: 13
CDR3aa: CASSLAGGDGYTF

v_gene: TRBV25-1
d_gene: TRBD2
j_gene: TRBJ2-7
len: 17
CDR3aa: CASSESTPTSWSHEQYF

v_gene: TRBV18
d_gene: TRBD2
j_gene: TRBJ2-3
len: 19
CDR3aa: CASSPLALSGKGGPDTQYF

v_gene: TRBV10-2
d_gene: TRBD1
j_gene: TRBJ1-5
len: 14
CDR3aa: CASNRDRVGQPQHF

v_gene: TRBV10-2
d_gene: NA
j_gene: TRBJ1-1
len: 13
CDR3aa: CASSESGQVEAFF

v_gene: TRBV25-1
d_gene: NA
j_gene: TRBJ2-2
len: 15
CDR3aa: CASSAREGDTGELFF

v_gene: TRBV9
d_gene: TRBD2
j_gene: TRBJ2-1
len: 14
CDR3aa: CASSPGTSGREQFF

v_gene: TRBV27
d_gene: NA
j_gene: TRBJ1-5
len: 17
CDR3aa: CASSLYFSADSNQPQHF

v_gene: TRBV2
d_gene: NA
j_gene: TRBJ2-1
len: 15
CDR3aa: CASSETSGAYNEQFF

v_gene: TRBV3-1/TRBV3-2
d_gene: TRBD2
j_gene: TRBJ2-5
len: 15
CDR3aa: CASSQGPSGGETQYF

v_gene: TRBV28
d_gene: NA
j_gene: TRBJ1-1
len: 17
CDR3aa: CASSLWRSGAGNTEAFF

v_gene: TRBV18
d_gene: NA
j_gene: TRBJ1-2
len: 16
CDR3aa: CASSPDMKQGMSGYTF

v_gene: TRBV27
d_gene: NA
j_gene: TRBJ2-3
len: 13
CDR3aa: CASSLRDTDTQYF

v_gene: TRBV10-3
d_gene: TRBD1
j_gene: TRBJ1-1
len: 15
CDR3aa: CAIRGPGQGGSEAFF

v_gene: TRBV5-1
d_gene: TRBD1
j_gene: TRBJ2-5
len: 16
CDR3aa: CASSGGTGGYQETQYF

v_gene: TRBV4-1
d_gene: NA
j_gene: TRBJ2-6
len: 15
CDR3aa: CASGQESSGANVLTF

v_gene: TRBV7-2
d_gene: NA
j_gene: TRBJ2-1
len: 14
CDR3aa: CASANPWGVNEQFF

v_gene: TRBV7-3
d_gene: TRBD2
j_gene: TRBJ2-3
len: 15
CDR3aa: CASSPGGAGTDTQYF

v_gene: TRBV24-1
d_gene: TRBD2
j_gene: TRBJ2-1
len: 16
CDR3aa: CATSDLSGGTYNEQFF

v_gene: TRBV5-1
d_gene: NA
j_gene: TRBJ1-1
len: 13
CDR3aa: CASSLGSETEAFF

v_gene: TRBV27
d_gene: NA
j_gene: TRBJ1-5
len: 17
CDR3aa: CASSYPPRGARVQPQHF

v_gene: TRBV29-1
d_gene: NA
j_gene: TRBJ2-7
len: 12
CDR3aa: CSVGQASYEQYF

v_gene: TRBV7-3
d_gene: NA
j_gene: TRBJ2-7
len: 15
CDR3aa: CASSSTTEGTYEQYF

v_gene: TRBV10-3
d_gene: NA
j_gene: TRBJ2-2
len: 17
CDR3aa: CAISDRGGQGNTGELFF